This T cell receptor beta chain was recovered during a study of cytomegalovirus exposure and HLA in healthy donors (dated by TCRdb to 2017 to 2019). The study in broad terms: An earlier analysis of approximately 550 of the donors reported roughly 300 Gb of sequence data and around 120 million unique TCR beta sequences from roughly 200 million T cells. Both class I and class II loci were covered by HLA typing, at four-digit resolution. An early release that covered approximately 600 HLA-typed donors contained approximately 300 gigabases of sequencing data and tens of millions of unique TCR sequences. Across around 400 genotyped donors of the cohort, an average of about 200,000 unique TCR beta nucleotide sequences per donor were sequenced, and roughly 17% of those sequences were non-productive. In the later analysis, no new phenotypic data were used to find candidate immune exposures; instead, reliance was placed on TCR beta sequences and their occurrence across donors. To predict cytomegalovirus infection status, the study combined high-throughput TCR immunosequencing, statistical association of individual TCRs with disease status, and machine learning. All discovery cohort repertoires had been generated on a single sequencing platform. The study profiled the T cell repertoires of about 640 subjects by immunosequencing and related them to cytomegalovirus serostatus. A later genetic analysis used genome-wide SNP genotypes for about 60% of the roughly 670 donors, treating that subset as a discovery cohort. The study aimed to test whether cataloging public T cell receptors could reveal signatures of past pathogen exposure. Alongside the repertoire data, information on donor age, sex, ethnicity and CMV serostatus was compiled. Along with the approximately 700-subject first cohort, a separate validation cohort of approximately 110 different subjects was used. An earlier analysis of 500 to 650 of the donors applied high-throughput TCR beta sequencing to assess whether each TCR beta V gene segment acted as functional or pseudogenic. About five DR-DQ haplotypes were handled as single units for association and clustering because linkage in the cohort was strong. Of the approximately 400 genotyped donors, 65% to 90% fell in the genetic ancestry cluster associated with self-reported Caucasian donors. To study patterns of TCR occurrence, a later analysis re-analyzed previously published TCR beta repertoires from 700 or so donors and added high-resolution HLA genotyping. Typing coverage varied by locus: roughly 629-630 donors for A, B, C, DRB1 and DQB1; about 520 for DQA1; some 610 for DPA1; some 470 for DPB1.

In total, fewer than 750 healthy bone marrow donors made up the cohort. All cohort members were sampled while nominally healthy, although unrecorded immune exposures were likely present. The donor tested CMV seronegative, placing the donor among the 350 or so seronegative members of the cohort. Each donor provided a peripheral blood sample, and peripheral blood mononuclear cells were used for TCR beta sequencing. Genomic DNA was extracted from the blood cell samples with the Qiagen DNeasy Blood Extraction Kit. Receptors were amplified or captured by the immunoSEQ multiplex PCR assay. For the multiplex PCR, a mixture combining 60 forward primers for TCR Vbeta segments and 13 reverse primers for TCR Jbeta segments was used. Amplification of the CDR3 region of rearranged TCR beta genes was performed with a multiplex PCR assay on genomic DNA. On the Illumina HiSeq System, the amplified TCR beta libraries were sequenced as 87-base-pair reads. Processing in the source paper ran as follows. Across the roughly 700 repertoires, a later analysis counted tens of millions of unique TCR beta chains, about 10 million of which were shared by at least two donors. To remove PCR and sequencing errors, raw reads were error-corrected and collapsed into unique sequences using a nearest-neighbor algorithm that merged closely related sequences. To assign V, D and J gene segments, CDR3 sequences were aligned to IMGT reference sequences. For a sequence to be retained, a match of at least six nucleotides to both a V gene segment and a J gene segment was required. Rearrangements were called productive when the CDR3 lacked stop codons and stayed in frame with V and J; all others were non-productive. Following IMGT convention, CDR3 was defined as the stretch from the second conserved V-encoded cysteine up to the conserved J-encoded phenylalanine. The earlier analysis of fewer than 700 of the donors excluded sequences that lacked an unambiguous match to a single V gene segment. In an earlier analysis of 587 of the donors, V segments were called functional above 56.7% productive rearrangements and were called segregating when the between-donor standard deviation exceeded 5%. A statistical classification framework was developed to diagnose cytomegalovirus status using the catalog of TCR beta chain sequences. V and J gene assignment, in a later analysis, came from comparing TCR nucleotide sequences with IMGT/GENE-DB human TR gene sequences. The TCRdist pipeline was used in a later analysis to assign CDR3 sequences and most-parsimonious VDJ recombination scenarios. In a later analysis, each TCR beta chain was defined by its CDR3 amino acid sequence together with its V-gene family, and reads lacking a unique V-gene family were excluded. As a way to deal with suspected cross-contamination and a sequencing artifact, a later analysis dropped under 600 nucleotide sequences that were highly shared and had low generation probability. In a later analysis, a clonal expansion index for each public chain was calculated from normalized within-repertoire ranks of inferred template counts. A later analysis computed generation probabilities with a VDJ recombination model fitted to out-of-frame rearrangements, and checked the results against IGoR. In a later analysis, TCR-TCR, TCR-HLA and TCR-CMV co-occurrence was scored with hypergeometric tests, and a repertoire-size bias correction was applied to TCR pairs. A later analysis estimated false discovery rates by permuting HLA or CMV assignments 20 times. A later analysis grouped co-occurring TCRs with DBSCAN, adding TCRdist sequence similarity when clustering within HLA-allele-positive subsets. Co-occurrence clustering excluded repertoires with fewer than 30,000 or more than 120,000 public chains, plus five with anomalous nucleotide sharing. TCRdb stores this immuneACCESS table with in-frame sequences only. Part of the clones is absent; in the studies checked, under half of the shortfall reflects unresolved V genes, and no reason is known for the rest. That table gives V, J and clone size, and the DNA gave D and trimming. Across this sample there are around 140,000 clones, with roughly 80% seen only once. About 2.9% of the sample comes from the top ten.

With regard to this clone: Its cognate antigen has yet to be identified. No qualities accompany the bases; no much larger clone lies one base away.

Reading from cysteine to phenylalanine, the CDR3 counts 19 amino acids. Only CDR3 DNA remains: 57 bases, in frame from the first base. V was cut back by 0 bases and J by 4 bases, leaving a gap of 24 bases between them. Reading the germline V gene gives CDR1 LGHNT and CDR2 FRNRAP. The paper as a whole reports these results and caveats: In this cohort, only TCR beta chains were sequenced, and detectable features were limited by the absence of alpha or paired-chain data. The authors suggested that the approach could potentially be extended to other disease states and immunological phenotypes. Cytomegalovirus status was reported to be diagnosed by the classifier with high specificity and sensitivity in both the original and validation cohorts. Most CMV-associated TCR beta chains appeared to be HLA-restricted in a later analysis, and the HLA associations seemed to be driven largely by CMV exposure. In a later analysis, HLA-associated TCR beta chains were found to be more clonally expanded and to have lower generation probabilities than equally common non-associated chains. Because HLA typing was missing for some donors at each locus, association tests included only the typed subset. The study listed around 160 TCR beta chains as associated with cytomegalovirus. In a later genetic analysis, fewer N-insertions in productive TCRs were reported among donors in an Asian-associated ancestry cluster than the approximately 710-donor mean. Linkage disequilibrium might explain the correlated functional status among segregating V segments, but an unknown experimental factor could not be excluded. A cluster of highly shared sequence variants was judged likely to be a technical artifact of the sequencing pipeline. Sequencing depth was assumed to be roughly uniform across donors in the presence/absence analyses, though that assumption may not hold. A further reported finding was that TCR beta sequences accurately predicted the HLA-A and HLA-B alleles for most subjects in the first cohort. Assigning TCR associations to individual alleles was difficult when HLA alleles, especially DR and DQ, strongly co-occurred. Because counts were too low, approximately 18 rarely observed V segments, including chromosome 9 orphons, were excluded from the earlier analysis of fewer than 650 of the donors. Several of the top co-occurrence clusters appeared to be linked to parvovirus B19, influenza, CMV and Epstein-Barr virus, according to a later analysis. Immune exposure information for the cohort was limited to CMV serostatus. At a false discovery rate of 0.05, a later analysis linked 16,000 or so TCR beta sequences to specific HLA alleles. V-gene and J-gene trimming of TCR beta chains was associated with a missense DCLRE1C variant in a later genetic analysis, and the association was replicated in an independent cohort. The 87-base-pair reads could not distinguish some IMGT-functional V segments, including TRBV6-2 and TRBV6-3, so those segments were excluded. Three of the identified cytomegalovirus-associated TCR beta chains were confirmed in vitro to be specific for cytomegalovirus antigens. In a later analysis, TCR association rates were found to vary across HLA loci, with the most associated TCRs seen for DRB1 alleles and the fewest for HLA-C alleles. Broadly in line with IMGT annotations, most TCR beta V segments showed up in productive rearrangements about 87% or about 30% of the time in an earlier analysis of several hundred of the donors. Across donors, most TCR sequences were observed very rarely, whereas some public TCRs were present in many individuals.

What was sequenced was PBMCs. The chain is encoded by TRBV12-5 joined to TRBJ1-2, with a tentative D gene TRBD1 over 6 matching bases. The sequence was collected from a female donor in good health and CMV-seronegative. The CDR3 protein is CASGLVGGAASRSFYGYTF. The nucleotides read TGTGCTAGTGGTTTGGTCGGGGGGGCAGCCAGCCGATCCTTCTATGGCTACACCTTC.